The 18 T cell receptor beta chains in this list originate from one sample, sequenced in a study of shared clonotypes between healthy human individuals. The naive CD8 subset, CD45RO-negative cells positively selected for CCR7, excluded terminally differentiated effector memory CD45RA+ cells. The data were produced by immunoSEQ multiplex PCR, yet TCRdb's version contains in-frame clones alone and is incomplete. The data hold about 1.9 million clones, with 90% to 95% observed a single time. The sequenced material came from naive CD8+ T cells from PBMCs. Receptors originate from a young man in good health. Some clones in this sample may be carry-over from other donors' samples.

This rearrangement joins TRBV7-9 to TRBJ2-3; 14 bases match TRBD2. J gave up 2 bases and V 4 bases, and 5 bases lay outside the gene matches. CDR1 SEHNR and CDR2 FQNEAQ come from the germline V gene (reference sequence). The CDR3 length is 17 residues. The DNA of the CDR3 is TGTGCCAGCAGCTCCGGACTAGCGGGAGGTCCCACAGATACGCAGTATTTT. Translated, it gives CASSSGLAGGPTDTQYF.

The chain carries TRBV5-5 and TRBJ1-1, with no clear D. The V end lost 4 bases, the J end lost 5 bases, and 12 bases lay between the germline ends. The CDR3 loop spans 13 amino acids. Germline CDR1 SGHKS, CDR2 YYEKEE (reference sequence). CDR3 loop: CASSEKRDTEAFF. CDR3 in DNA: TGTGCCAGCAGCGAGAAGCGGGATACTGAAGCTTTCTTT.

This chain joins TRBV5-6 and TRBJ2-3, with no clear D. In germline, CDR1 is SGHDT, CDR2 YYEEEE. The V end lost 7 bases, the J end lost 5 bases, and 11 bases lay between the germline ends. This CDR3 is built from 12 residues. The CDR3 reads CASSVAGDTQYF. CDR3 DNA: TGTGCCAGCTCGGTGGCCGGAGATACGCAGTATTTT.

This rearrangement joins TRBV2 to TRBJ2-7, with D possibly TRBD1 on 5 matching bases. Germline lookup yields CDR1 SNHLY and CDR2 FYNNEI. The CDR3 is made up of 15 amino acids. V lost 6 bases to trimming and J lost 0 bases, with 15 bases between them. CDR3 loop: CASSVDSVSSYEQYF. CDR3 nucleotide sequence: TGTGCCAGCAGCGTCGACAGTGTAAGCTCCTACGAGCAGTACTTC.

The chain has TRBV12-2 and TRBJ2-1. TRBV12-2 has pseudogene status. The CDR3 spans 19 residues. In DNA, the CDR3 is TGTGCAAGTCGCTTCCACAGGGCCTGTCGGGAGAGTCCCTACAATGAGCAGTTCTTC. It encodes CASRFHRACRESPYNEQFF.

A note on this clone: Other DNA sequences within the sample encode an identical CDR3. This chain uses TRBV27 with TRBJ1-1, with D perhaps matching TRBD1 (5 bases). CDR3 length: 13 amino acids. The germline gives CDR1 MNHEY, CDR2 SMNVEV (reference sequence). V was cut by 5 bases and J by 2 bases, with 9 bases left in between. CDR3 sequence reads: CASSPGGNTEAFF. The CDR3, as DNA: TGTGCCAGCAGTCCTGGGGGAAACACTGAAGCTTTCTTT.

The chain employs TRBV27 and TRBJ2-5; D remains unclear. TRBJ2-7 explains the end of the DNA better; the J call may be wrong. CDR3 length: 13 amino acids. CDR1 and CDR2 (germline): MNHEY, SMNVEV (reference sequence). DNA of the CDR3: TGTGCCAGCAGTTTAGGCACGCTCTACGAGCAGTACTTC. It codes for CASSLGTLYEQYF.

The chain joins TRBV6-5 to TRBJ2-2; 8 nucleotides agree with TRBD2. The germline V gene encodes CDR1 MNHEY and CDR2 SVGAGI. The CDR3 contains 16 residues. The V segment lost 0 bases and the J segment 7 bases; nucleotides outside the gene matches: 7. CDR3 bases: TGTGCCAGCAGTTACTCGACAGCGGGAGCGGGCGGGGAGCTGTTTTTT. Its translation: CASSYSTAGAGGELFF.

V usage is TRBV27 and J usage is TRBJ2-2; D is possibly TRBD2 (5 bases). Trimming pared 7 bases from V and 6 bases from J, leaving 18 bases between. The CDR3 has 15 residues. The germline gives CDR1 MNHEY, CDR2 SMNVEV (reference sequence). The CDR3 sequence: CASTSPGERPGELFF. The CDR3 bases are TGTGCCAGCACCTCCCCCGGGGAACGACCCGGGGAGCTGTTTTTT.

The chain links TRBV6-5 to TRBJ2-6; tentative D call: TRBD1 (5 bases). The V end lost 2 bases, the J end lost 12 bases, and 11 bases lay between the germline ends. The CDR3 loop spans 13 amino acids. Germline CDR1 MNHEY, CDR2 SVGAGI. The CDR3 sequence: CASSYGQGSVLTF. In nucleotides, the CDR3 is TGTGCCAGCAGTTACGGGCAGGGTTCCGTCCTGACTTTC.

The V gene is TRBV30, the J gene TRBJ2-7; the D is unclear. The V gene lost 2 bases and the J gene lost 0 bases, with 8 bases spanning the gap. CDR1 is GTSNPN and CDR2 is SVGIG in the germline V gene (reference sequence). CDR3 length: 13 residues. CDR3 sequence reads: CAWSLSPSYEQYF. In DNA form, the CDR3 reads TGTGCCTGGAGTCTTTCGCCCTCCTACGAGCAGTACTTC.

The chain carries TRBV7-6 and TRBJ1-1; D gene ambiguous. Germline V lookup: CDR1 SGHVS, CDR2 FNYEAQ. Trimming cost V 5 bases and J 1 base, with 11 bases left between them. CDR3 length: 14 residues. The CDR3 loop is CASSPRRGNTEAFF. The CDR3 coding sequence is TGTGCCAGCAGCCCCCGCCGGGGGAACACTGAAGCTTTCTTT.

In the case of this clone: This CDR3 is also generated by other DNA sequences in the sample. The J gene is TRBJ2-1, the V gene TRBV7-9; 8 positions agree with TRBD1. This CDR3 contains 15 residues. Trimming at V came to 5 bases and at J to 1 base, leaving 4 bases not matched to a gene. The germline V gene encodes CDR1 SEHNR and CDR2 FQNEAQ (reference sequence). The CDR3 coding sequence is TGTGCCAGCAGCCTTGGGACAGGTTCCTACAATGAGCAGTTCTTC. Translating gives CASSLGTGSYNEQFF.

The rearrangement joins TRBV5-4 to TRBJ2-5, with D possibly being TRBD1 (6 bases). V was shortened by 1 base and J by 2 bases, with 12 bases between the two germline ends. There are 15 residues in the CDR3. Germline V gene data show CDR1 as SGHNT and CDR2 as YYREEE (reference sequence). CDR3 nucleotides: TGTGCCAGCAGCTTGACAGGGTCAATACAAGAGACCCAGTACTTC. Translated, it gives CASSLTGSIQETQYF. Complete variable domain (other parts from reference TRBV5-4 and TRBJ2-5): ETGVTQSPTHLIKTRGQQVTLRCSSQSGHNTVSWYQQALGQGPQFIFQYYREEENGRGNFPPRFSGLQFPNYSSELNVNALELDDSALYLCASSLTGSIQETQYFGPGTRLLVL.

The gene calls are TRBV7-8 and TRBJ1-4; D uncertain. The CDR3 sequence is 16 residues long. Trimming shortened V by 4 bases and J by 7 bases, and 19 bases separated the two germline ends. In germline, CDR1 is SGHVS, CDR2 FQNEAQ. CDR3 nucleotide sequence: TGTGCCAGCAGCTCGGACTTGGAAGGGTGGGGTGAAAAACTGTTTTTT. Encoded protein: CASSSDLEGWGEKLFF.

The chain has TRBV28 and TRBJ1-2; D is undetermined. Between the trimmed V and J ends, which lost 4 bases and 3 bases, there was a span of 12 bases. CDR3 size: 14 residues. The germline V gene has CDR1 MDHEN and CDR2 SYDVKM. The chain's CDR3 is CASSWVGFYYGYTF. The DNA for the CDR3 is TGTGCCAGCAGTTGGGTCGGTTTCTACTATGGCTACACCTTC.

This CDR3 is CASSLHGLSYEQYF. The CDR3 nucleotides read TGCGCCAGCTCCCTCCACGGACTCTCCTACGAGCAGTACTTC. The rearrangement links TRBV5-1 to TRBJ2-7, with a weak D call TRBD2 (5 bases). This CDR3 contains 14 residues. Germline CDR1 reads SGHRS; CDR2 reads YFSETQ. The ends were cut back, 7 bases at V and 0 bases at J, with 14 bases in the middle.

The J gene is TRBJ2-5, the V gene TRBV6-6, with 7 bases aligning to TRBD1. The CDR3 has 15 residues. V lost 2 bases and J lost 7; bases outside the gene matches: 10. Germline V gives CDR1 MNHNY, CDR2 SVGAGI (reference sequence). The CDR3 region is CASSYTNRGSGTQYF. DNA of the CDR3: TGTGCCAGCAGTTACACAAACAGGGGCTCGGGGACCCAGTACTTC.